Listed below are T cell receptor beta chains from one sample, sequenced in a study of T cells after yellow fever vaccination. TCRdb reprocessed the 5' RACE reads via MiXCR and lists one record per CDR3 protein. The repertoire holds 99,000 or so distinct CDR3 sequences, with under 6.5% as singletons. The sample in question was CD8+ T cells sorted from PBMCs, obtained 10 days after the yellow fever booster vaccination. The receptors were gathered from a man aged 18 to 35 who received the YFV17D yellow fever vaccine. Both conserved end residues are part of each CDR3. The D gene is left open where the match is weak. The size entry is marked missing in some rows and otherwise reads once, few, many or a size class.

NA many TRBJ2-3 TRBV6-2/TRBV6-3 TGTGCCAGCAGTTACGTTTCAGATACGCAGTATTTT CASSYVSDTQYF
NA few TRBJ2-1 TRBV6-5 TGTGCCAGGAAGTACAGGGACCCCTACAATGAGCAGTTCTTC CARKYRDPYNEQFF
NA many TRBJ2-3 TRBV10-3 TGTGCCATCAGTGTACAGCCCCCGTCAGATACGCAGTATTTT CAISVQPPSDTQYF
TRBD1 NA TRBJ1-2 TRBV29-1 TGCAGCGCCGAGGGGCAGGGGGCCTATGGCTACACCTTC CSAEGQGAYGYTF
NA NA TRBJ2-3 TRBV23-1 TGCGCCAGAGGGTTCTTTCCCCCAGATACGCAGTATTTT CARGFFPPDTQYF
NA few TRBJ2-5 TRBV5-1 TGCGCCAGCAGCTTGCGCCAGGGGGGTTCGGAGACCCAGTACTTC CASSLRQGGSETQYF
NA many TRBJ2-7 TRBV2 TGTGCCAGCAGTGAAAACGAGGGCCGGGAGCAGTACTTC CASSENEGREQYF
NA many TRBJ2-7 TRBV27 TGTGCCAGCAGTCCTCGGGGGACAGCCTACGAGCAGTACTTC CASSPRGTAYEQYF
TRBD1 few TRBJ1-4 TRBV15 TGTGCCACCAGCCCTGGACAGGGCCCCAATGAAAAACTGTTTTTT CATSPGQGPNEKLFF
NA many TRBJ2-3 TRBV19 TGTGCCAGTAACTCATATTTTGAGGGGGGGGATACGCAGTATTTT CASNSYFEGGDTQYF
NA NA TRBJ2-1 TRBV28 TGTGCCAGCACCGGGGCCAATGAGCAGTTCTTC CASTGANEQFF